This TCR beta chain was recovered during a study of T cell clonality in common variable immunodeficiency. Study-level findings and limits: Fewer deletions and N-nucleotide insertions were reportedly seen in common variable immunodeficiency TCR beta sequences. Repertoire-complication correlations in CVID were limited by patient heterogeneity.

The table came from immunoSEQ multiplex PCR; TCRdb's copy has only in-frame clones and leaves some out. The table records almost 20,000 clones without singletons, the ten largest covering roughly 2.5%. Per the germline V gene, CDR1 is LNHDA and CDR2 is SQIVND (reference sequence). V dropped 5 bases and J dropped 3; count of bases not matched to a gene: 10. The CDR3 is 16 residues long. This clone appeared many times. Its cognate antigen is unknown. From the germline J gene comes the end of the CDR3, since the read stops 3 residues before it. Replacement immunoglobulin had been given to every CVID subject for at least one year.

This TCR was sampled from a human donor with common variable immunodeficiency. This chain joins TRBV19 and TRBJ2-1; 7 bases are shared with TRBD2. Sequencing was performed on peripheral blood mononuclear cells. Partial CDR3 DNA: TGTGCCAGTAGTGAAAACAAAGCGGGGCGCTACAATGAG. It is translated as CASSENKAGRYNE. The whole CDR3 protein is CASSENKAGRYNEQFF.